This T cell receptor (beta chain) was retrieved from a study of CD8 T cells in ankylosing spondylitis. Study-level findings and limits: Earlier authors reported some of these motif variants in reactive arthritis synovial fluid and blood.

Trimming took 6 bases from V and 0 from J, leaving 9 bases between them. Germline V gives CDR1 LGHDT, CDR2 YNNKEL (reference sequence). The CDR3 length is 14 residues. MiXCR, applied by TCRdb to the 5' RACE reads, yields one record per CDR3 protein. The sample has 100,000 to 150,000 distinct CDR3 sequences, 6.5% to 9% seen once. The table lists this clonotype with many counts. The target antigen is unknown. This TCR was sampled from a male donor with ankylosing spondylitis or in good health (not recorded which). The V gene is TRBV3-1, the J gene TRBJ2-1; D is uncertain. Sequencing input: blood, either unsorted or a sorted T cell fraction (not recorded which). The CDR3 DNA sequence: TGTGCCAGCAGTGGGTTAGGCTCCTACAATGAGCAGTTCTTC. Its protein is CASSGLGSYNEQFF.